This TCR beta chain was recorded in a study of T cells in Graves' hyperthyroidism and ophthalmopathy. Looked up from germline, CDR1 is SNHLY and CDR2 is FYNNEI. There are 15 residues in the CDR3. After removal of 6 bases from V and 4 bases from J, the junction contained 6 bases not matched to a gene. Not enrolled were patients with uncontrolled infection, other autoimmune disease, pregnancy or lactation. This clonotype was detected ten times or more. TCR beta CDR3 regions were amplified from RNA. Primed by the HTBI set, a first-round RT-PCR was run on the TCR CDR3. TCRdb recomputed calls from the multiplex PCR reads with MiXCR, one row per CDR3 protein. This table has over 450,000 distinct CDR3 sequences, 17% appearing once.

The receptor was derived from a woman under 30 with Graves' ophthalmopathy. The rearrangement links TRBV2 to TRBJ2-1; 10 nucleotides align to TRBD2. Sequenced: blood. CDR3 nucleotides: TGTGCCAGCAGGGGGCCTAGCGGGGGATACAATGAGCAGTTCTTC. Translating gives CASRGPSGGYNEQFF.